This T cell receptor (beta chain) emerged from a study of blood T cell repertoires in COVID-19. Looking at the study overall: Collection of acute and convalescent COVID-19 samples took place in the United States, Italy and Spain.

Individuals drawn from under 30 US areas were roughly 18 to 95 years old. Participant reports of clinical history set cohort assignment. Germline V gives CDR1 GTSNPN, CDR2 SVGIG (reference sequence). Trimming took 2 bases from V and 5 from J, leaving 16 bases between them. There are 14 residues in the CDR3. Original processing notes: Estimation of nucleated cell counts relied on the amplification of reference gene primers. TCRdb keeps only in-frame clones here, not all; method: immunoSEQ multiplex PCR. V and J calls and clone size are those listed in that table; D and trimming were worked out from the DNA. The sample shows approximately 440,000 clones, about nine tenths of them seen only once.

Sequenced sample: PBMCs or T cells enriched from blood (not recorded which). The receptor was isolated from a woman between 18 and 29 years old who had recovered from COVID-19. The rearrangement links TRBV30 to TRBJ2-7; tentatively, D is TRBD2 (7 bases). The CDR3 DNA is TGTGCCTGGAGTTCGACTAGGGGGGGTCACGAGCAGTACTTC. As protein: CAWSSTRGGHEQYF.